This T cell receptor (beta chain) was found in a study of blood T cell repertoires in COVID-19. For the study at large: Acute-phase and convalescent COVID-19 samples originated in the United States, Italy and Spain. T cells, B-cell-depleted T cells, or PBMCs provided the cDNA or gDNA that served as material.

Those enrolled in Seattle joined during active infection and were followed longitudinally afterward. In the authors' methods: Reference gene primers were amplified, and this amplification served to estimate nucleated cell counts. Generated by immunoSEQ multiplex PCR, the TCRdb table keeps only in-frame clones and is missing some. For V, J and clone size, that table is used; D and trimming come from the DNA. The sample lists under 200,000 clones; less than 85% were seen once. Unmatched junction bases numbered 11, after V lost 4 bases and J lost 0 bases. The CDR3 extends over 19 amino acids. Germline V gene sequence: CDR1 KGHDR, CDR2 SFDVKD.

The sample taken for sequencing was peripheral blood. The receptor's source is a woman in her sixties or seventies with COVID-19, enrolled during active disease. J is TRBJ2-3 and V is TRBV24-1; 11 positions agree with TRBD2. CDR3 loop: CATSDPGTSGDASTDTQYF. CDR3 DNA sequence: TGTGCCACCAGTGACCCTGGGACTAGCGGAGATGCTAGCACAGATACGCAGTATTTT.